This record concerns one TCR beta chain sequence. The antigen is undetermined. This sample is part of a study of T cell responses to AZD1222 COVID-19 vaccine. TCRdb's copy holds only in-frame clones and misses some; the assay was immunoSEQ multiplex PCR. Of around 79,000 clones in the sample, 88% are singletons; the top ten hold around 21%. Per germline, CDR1 MDHEN and CDR2 SYDVKM. The CDR3 covers 13 residues. V was clipped by 6 bases and J by 4 bases, with 10 bases between them. Study results and limitations: Reports indicate that nearly half of spike-specific TCRs are directed at unmutated variant regions. Breadth and depth of Spike-specific TCRs rose after two AZD1222 doses. Only 5 or 6 AZD1222 recipients were seropositive at baseline. Across spike, vaccine-associated CD4 TCRs were found, dominant at 160-218 and 743-854.

The sample in question was peripheral blood, obtained on day 0 of AZD1222 vaccination. The rearrangement links TRBV28 to TRBJ2-1; D perhaps matches TRBD1 (6 bases). The sequence came from an adult in good health. As DNA, the CDR3 is TGTGCCAGCAGGTATGGACAGTACAATGAGCAGTTCTTC. It codes for CASRYGQYNEQFF.